This note documents a single T cell receptor (beta chain) sequence. This entry comes from a study of T cells in Graves' hyperthyroidism and ophthalmopathy. There are 16 residues in the CDR3. CDR1 is SGHDN and CDR2 is FVKESK in the germline V gene. V lost 6 bases to trimming and J lost 0 bases; unmatched junction nucleotides: 5. Using RNA transcripts as the source, TCR beta CDR3 regions were amplified. TCR CDR3 underwent first-round RT-PCR with the HTBI primer set. One entry per CDR3 protein results from TCRdb running MiXCR on the multiplex PCR reads. Of around 720,000 distinct CDR3 sequences listed, around a third are singletons.

This receptor was obtained from a woman aged 40 to 50 with Graves' hyperthyroidism. The material sequenced was blood. The V and J genes are TRBV14 and TRBJ1-5; TRBD1 agrees at 10 bases. CDR3 in amino acids: CASSLGTGVSNQPQHF. CDR3 sequence (DNA): TGTGCCAGCAGTTTAGGGACAGGGGTTAGCAATCAGCCCCAGCATTTT.